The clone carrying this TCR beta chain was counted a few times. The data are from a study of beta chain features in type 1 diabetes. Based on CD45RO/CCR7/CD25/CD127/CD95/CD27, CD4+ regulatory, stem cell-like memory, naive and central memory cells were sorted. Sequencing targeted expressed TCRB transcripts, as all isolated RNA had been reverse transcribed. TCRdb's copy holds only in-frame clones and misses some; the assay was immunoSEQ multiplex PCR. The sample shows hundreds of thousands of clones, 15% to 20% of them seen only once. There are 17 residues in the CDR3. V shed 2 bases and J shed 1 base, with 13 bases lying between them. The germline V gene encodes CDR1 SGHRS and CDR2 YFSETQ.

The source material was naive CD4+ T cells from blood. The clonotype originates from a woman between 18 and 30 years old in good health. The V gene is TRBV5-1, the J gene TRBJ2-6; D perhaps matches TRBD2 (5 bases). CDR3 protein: CASSLSGRSSGANVLTF. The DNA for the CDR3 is TGCGCCAGCAGCTTAAGCGGACGGTCATCTGGGGCCAACGTCCTGACTTTC.